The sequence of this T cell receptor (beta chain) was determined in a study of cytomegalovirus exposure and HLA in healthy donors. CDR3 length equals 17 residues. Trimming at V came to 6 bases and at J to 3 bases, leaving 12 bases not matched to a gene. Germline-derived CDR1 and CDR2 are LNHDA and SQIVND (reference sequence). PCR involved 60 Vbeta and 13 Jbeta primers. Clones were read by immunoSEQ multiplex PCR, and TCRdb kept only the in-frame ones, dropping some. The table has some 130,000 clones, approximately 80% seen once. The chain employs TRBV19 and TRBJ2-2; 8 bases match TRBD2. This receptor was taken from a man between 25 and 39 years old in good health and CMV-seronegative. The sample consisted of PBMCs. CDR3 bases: TGTGCCAGTAGAAACCGAGCGGGAGCGGTGGACACCGGGGAGCTGTTTTTT. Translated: CASRNRAGAVDTGELFF. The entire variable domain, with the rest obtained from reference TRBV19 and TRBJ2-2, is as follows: DGGITQSPKYLFRKEGQNVTLSCEQNLNHDAMYWYRQDPGQGLRLIYYSQIVNDFQKGDIAEGYSVSREKKESFPLTVTSAQKNPTAFYLCASRNRAGAVDTGELFFGEGSRLTVL.